This TCR beta chain derives from a study of cytomegalovirus exposure and HLA in healthy donors. Study-level points and caveats: Prior analysis indicated that the majority of TCR beta V segments exhibited productivity approximately 87% or approximately 30% of the time. Confirmation in vitro established that a few CMV-associated chains were specific for CMV antigens. The authors enumerated around 150 TCR beta chains as linked to cytomegalovirus.

This PCR relied on a set of 60 Vbeta primers and 13 Jbeta primers. Clones were sequenced by immunoSEQ multiplex PCR, and TCRdb holds only the in-frame ones, with some missing. The table records 89,000 or so clones, approximately 84% of them present only once. As concerns this clone: Its antigen is still unknown.

The CDR3 contains 15 residues. The germline V gene encodes CDR1 SGDLS and CDR2 YYNGEE. V dropped 4 bases and J dropped 8; count of bases not matched to a gene: 12. The sequenced sample consisted of PBMCs. The sequence came from a woman aged 18-29 years in good health and CMV-seropositive. The chain uses TRBV9 and TRBJ1-2; 9 nucleotides agree with TRBD1. The DNA of the CDR3 is TGTGCCAGCAGCAACACCCGGGACAGGGTAATGGGCTACACCTTC. This translates into CASSNTRDRVMGYTF.